This entry lists 29 T cell receptor beta chains sequenced from one sample in a study of control samples from healthy donors and cancer patients. Libraries were prepared by immunoSEQ multiplex PCR; TCRdb keeps only in-frame clonotypes and omits some of them. The sample has roughly 400,000 clones, approximately 90% seen once. Sequenced input: PBMCs. The source of these receptors is a man aged 40-49 years with head and neck cancer.

The genes are TRBV11-1 and TRBJ2-1; maybe TRBD2 (6 bases). The CDR3 is made up of 16 amino acids. V was shortened by 7 bases and J by 5 bases, with 21 bases between the two germline ends. Germline V gene lookup returns CDR1 SGHAT and CDR2 FQDESV (reference sequence). The DNA of the CDR3 is TGTGCCAGCACCACTCTAGGAGTAGCGGTAAACAATGAGCAGTTCTTC. Its translation is CASTTLGVAVNNEQFF.

This clone was seen more than once but under ten times. The rearrangement uses TRBV6-5 and TRBJ2-1, with 9 bases fitting TRBD2. Unmatched junction bases numbered 7, after V lost 4 bases and J lost 6 bases. The CDR3 runs to 15 residues. Germline CDR1 MNHEY, CDR2 SVGAGI. The CDR3 DNA follows: TGTGCCAGCAGTTTAGCGGGAGTATTCCCCAATGAGCAGTTCTTC. As protein: CASSLAGVFPNEQFF.

The chain recombines TRBV28 with TRBJ1-6, with 7 bases lining up with TRBD1. There are 15 residues in the CDR3. CDR1 and CDR2 from the germline V gene are MDHEN and SYDVKM. V trimming: 5 bases; J trimming: 8 bases; junction bases outside the gene matches: 9. The CDR3 sequence: CASSETGWFDSPLHF. CDR3 sequence (DNA): TGTGCCAGCAGTGAGACAGGGTGGTTTGATTCACCCCTCCACTTT.

With regard to this clone: Other DNA sequences in the sample encode the same CDR3. The chain links TRBV4-3 to TRBJ2-1; D not resolved. V lost 1 base, J lost 9 bases, and 13 bases lay in between. Germline V gene lookup returns CDR1 LGHNA and CDR2 YSLEER. This CDR3 region has 14 residues. CDR3 protein: CASSQGVRGGEQFF. CDR3 sequence (DNA): TGCGCCAGCAGCCAAGGGGTTCGCGGTGGTGAGCAGTTCTTC.

The chain carries TRBV2 and TRBJ1-2; D call uncertain. Germline-derived CDR1 and CDR2 are SNHLY and FYNNEI. V shed 4 bases and J shed 7 bases, with 19 bases lying between them. The length of the CDR3 is 15 residues. The CDR3 DNA reads as TGTGCCAGCAGTGTTCTACCAGACACCTTGGTTGGCTACACCTTC. Amino acids: CASSVLPDTLVGYTF.

The chain couples TRBV2 to TRBJ1-1, with D possibly being TRBD1 (6 bases). Trimming removed 6 bases from V and 0 bases from J, with 11 bases in between. The germline V gene encodes CDR1 SNHLY and CDR2 FYNNEI. This CDR3 has 14 residues. The CDR3 coding sequence is TGTGCCAGCAGACTACAGGGACTGAACACTGAAGCTTTCTTT. Translated: CASRLQGLNTEAFF.

The chain is built from TRBV19 and TRBJ2-7, with 7 positions matching TRBD1. The germline V gene encodes CDR1 LNHDA and CDR2 SQIVND (reference sequence). The CDR3 is made up of 14 amino acids. J gave up 3 bases and V 8 bases, and 10 bases lay outside the gene matches. The CDR3 DNA reads TGTGCCAGTTCTGTACAGGGGAATCTCTACGAGCAGTACTTC. Its protein is CASSVQGNLYEQYF. Full variable domain (rest looked up from reference TRBV19 and TRBJ2-7): DGGITQSPKYLFRKEGQNVTLSCEQNLNHDAMYWYRQDPGQGLRLIYYSQIVNDFQKGDIAEGYSVSREKKESFPLTVTSAQKNPTAFYLCASSVQGNLYEQYFGPGTRLTVT.

Comment on this clone: The junction and the germline gene differ at one end; a read error may be behind it. J is TRBJ2-5 and V is TRBV7-7; TRBD1 aligns across 9 bases. The germline CDR1 and CDR2 sequences are SSHAT and FNYEAQ (reference sequence). This CDR3 is built from 14 residues. The CDR3 DNA reads TGTGCTAGCAGCCCCAGGGGACAGGGCCAGACCCAGTACTTC. Amino acids: CASSPRGQGQTQYF.

The CDR3 protein is CASSRYPPGQGYEKLFF. In DNA, the CDR3 is TGTGCCAGCAGCCGTTATCCACCGGGACAGGGATATGAAAAACTGTTTTTT. J is TRBJ1-4 and V is TRBV14; 9 bases are shared with TRBD1. The germline V gene encodes CDR1 SGHDN and CDR2 FVKESK. Trimming cost V 4 bases and J 6 bases; bases outside gene matches: 12. The CDR3 sequence is 17 residues long.

The chain uses TRBV6-5 and TRBJ2-3; no definite D call. The germline V gene encodes CDR1 MNHEY and CDR2 SVGAGI. The CDR3 consists of 15 residues. The V gene lost 9 bases and the J gene lost 0 bases, with 16 bases spanning the gap. CDR3 loop: CASILQESSTDTQYF. The CDR3 DNA reads TGTGCCAGTATTCTGCAGGAATCTAGCACAGATACGCAGTATTTT.

This chain connects TRBV2 to TRBJ1-6; a possible D gene is TRBD1 (5 bases). The CDR3 is made up of 15 amino acids. Trimming removed 3 bases from V and 7 bases from J, with 13 bases in between. Germline lookup yields CDR1 SNHLY and CDR2 FYNNEI. The CDR3 sequence: CASSEEGKRNSPLHF. The CDR3 DNA is TGTGCCAGCAGTGAGGAGGGGAAAAGGAATTCACCCCTCCACTTT.

The chain has TRBV4-3 and TRBJ2-3, with 10 bases identical to TRBD2. The J segment lost 3 bases and the V segment lost 0 bases, leaving 21 bases of the junction unmatched. Germline V gives CDR1 LGHNA, CDR2 YSLEER. CDR3 size: 22 residues. DNA for the CDR3: TGCGCCAGCAGCCAAGATTCGTCCCGGGCTAGCGGGGGTGCTGCCAGGACAGATACGCAGTATTTT. Protein product: CASSQDSSRASGGAARTDTQYF.

This chain connects TRBV7-2 to TRBJ1-6; D gene uncertain. Germline CDR1 and CDR2: SGHTA and FQGNSA. This CDR3 is built from 16 residues. Trimming took 5 bases from V and 7 from J, leaving 18 bases between them. CDR3 region: CASSRDPTRQNSPLHF. The CDR3 DNA sequence: TGTGCCAGCAGCCGGGATCCGACACGGCAAAATTCACCCCTCCACTTT.

The V gene is TRBV13, the J gene TRBJ2-1, with D unresolved. Deletions cut 0 bases from V and 4 bases from J, with 10 bases between. There are 15 residues in the CDR3. CDR1 is PRHDT and CDR2 is FYEKMQ in the germline V gene (reference sequence). CDR3 nucleotides: TGTGCCAGCAGCTTAGGCCAGGCCAAGTACAATGAGCAGTTCTTC. This translates into CASSLGQAKYNEQFF. The full variable domain, completed using reference TRBV13 and TRBJ2-1, is AAGVIQSPRHLIKEKRETATLKCYPIPRHDTVYWYQQGPGQDPQFLISFYEKMQSDKGSIPDRFSAQQFSDYHSELNMSSLELGDSALYFCASSLGQAKYNEQFFGPGTRLTVL.

This clone occurred a few times. The same CDR3 can be traced to other DNA sequences in this sample. The chain is built from TRBV19 and TRBJ2-7, with 7 bases lining up with TRBD2. CDR3 length equals 14 residues. With V trimmed by 1 base and J by 5 bases, 5 bases remained unmatched. The germline V gene encodes CDR1 LNHDA and CDR2 SQIVND (reference sequence). As DNA, the CDR3 is TGTGCCAGTAGTATAGGCGGGGGAGGAAACGAGCAGTACTTC. The encoded protein is CASSIGGGGNEQYF. The full variable domain, with the rest looked up from reference TRBV19 and TRBJ2-7, is DGGITQSPKYLFRKEGQNVTLSCEQNLNHDAMYWYRQDPGQGLRLIYYSQIVNDFQKGDIAEGYSVSREKKESFPLTVTSAQKNPTAFYLCASSIGGGGNEQYFGPGTRLTVT.

The rearrangement links TRBV6-5 to TRBJ1-5; D is unresolved. V lost 6 bases and J 2 bases, leaving 11 bases between the germline ends. The germline V gene encodes CDR1 MNHEY and CDR2 SVGAGI. The CDR3 length is 14 residues. CDR3 nucleotide sequence: TGTGCCAGCAGGCTCATGCGACGCAATCAGCCCCAGCATTTT. It is translated as CASRLMRRNQPQHF.

The chain joins TRBV6-2 or TRBV6-3 to TRBJ1-6, with 9 nucleotides matching TRBD1. Germline CDR1 MNHEY, CDR2 SVGEGT. This CDR3 region has 14 residues. The junction had 5 bases not matched to a gene; V was cut back by 6 bases and J by 8 bases. In DNA form, the CDR3 reads TGTGCCAGCAGCCACAGGGGGCTGGATTCACCCCTCCACTTT. As protein: CASSHRGLDSPLHF.

The chain recombines TRBV5-6 with TRBJ2-7; maybe TRBD1 (6 bases). The V and J ends lost 0 bases and 3 bases respectively, with 13 bases between them. Germline V gene data show CDR1 as SGHDT and CDR2 as YYEEEE. The CDR3 runs to 15 residues. The DNA for the CDR3 is TGTGCCAGCAGCTTGGATACAGGGAGCGGCTACGAGCAGTACTTC. Protein sequence: CASSLDTGSGYEQYF.

J is TRBJ1-2 and V is TRBV9, with D perhaps matching TRBD1 (6 bases). The germline gives CDR1 SGDLS, CDR2 YYNGEE. The CDR3 is made up of 17 amino acids. V lost 4 bases and J lost 4, with 23 bases in between. CDR3: CASSPSGGGPPLYGYTF. Here the CDR3 DNA reads TGTGCCAGCAGCCCTTCGGGTGGGGGCCCCCCTCTCTATGGCTACACCTTC.

The CDR3 region is CASSPGSSPLHF. The CDR3 nucleotides read TGTGCCAGCAGTCCAGGGAGTTCACCCCTCCACTTT. The chain has TRBV28 and TRBJ1-6; a weak D match, TRBD1 (5 bases). CDR1 and CDR2 from the germline V gene are MDHEN and SYDVKM. Trimming removed 5 bases from V and 9 bases from J, with 8 bases in between. The CDR3 covers 12 residues.

This clone was counted once. The DNA for the CDR3 is TGTGCCAGTAGCCTAGGACAGACCTCTAATTCACCCCTCCACTTT. Amino acids: CASSLGQTSNSPLHF. The chain uses TRBV19 and TRBJ1-6, with a possible D match to TRBD1 (6 bases). In germline, CDR1 is LNHDA, CDR2 SQIVND (reference sequence). Deletions cut 6 bases from V and 6 bases from J, with 15 bases between. This CDR3 comprises 15 residues.

The chain carries TRBV9 and TRBJ2-7, with D perhaps assigned TRBD1 or TRBD2 (5 bases each). Trimming pared 0 bases from V and 4 bases from J, leaving 23 bases between. Germline values: CDR1 SGDLS, CDR2 YYNGEE. The CDR3 covers 18 residues. The CDR3 sequence: CASSVDLGDDNPPYEQYF. The CDR3 DNA sequence: TGTGCCAGCAGCGTAGATTTAGGGGACGATAACCCCCCTTACGAGCAGTACTTC.

The J gene is TRBJ1-2, the V gene TRBV14; tentative D call: TRBD1 (5 bases). The CDR3 covers 15 residues. CDR1 SGHDN and CDR2 FVKESK come from the germline V gene. The V end lost 1 base, the J end lost 4 bases, and 13 bases lay between the germline ends. Here the CDR3 reads CASSQVQGWSYGYTF. The DNA of the CDR3 is TGTGCCAGCAGCCAAGTGCAGGGCTGGAGCTATGGCTACACCTTC.

The rearrangement links TRBV6-5 to TRBJ2-2; D gene ambiguous. The V gene lost 7 bases and the J gene lost 6 bases, with 15 bases spanning the gap. CDR1 and CDR2 from the germline V gene are MNHEY and SVGAGI. The CDR3 totals 14 residues. The CDR3 here is CASKGLGFAGELFF. CDR3 DNA: TGTGCCAGCAAGGGTCTAGGGTTCGCCGGGGAGCTGTTTTTT.

Of note for this clone: Other DNA sequences in this sample translate to the same CDR3. V and J are TRBV28 and TRBJ2-2, with D possibly matching TRBD1 (6 bases). This CDR3 is 14 amino acids long. Deletions cut 6 bases from V and 4 bases from J, with 12 bases between. Germline CDR1 is MDHEN and CDR2 is SYDVKM. CDR3 sequence (DNA): TGTGCCAGCAGCAGGGGTCGTGGCACCGGGGAGCTGTTTTTT. It encodes CASSRGRGTGELFF.

The J gene is TRBJ2-5, the V gene TRBV6-5, with TRBD1 identical over 7 bases. The germline V gene has CDR1 MNHEY and CDR2 SVGAGI. The CDR3 extends over 13 amino acids. The ends lost 7 bases at V and 5 bases at J; junction bases unmatched: 7. In nucleotides, the CDR3 is TGTGCCAGCACCAACCTGGGACAGGAGACCCAGTACTTC. It translates to CASTNLGQETQYF.

CDR3 in amino acids: CASGYGNTIYF. CDR3 nucleotides: TGTGCCAGTGGATATGGAAACACCATATATTTT. This chain joins TRBV19 and TRBJ1-3; D is unclear. The CDR3 runs 11 residues. Germline V lookup: CDR1 LNHDA, CDR2 SQIVND (reference sequence). The V gene lost 8 bases and the J gene lost 3 bases, with 5 bases spanning the gap.

The rearrangement uses TRBV7-3 and TRBJ1-1, with D uncertain. The V and J ends lost 2 bases and 10 bases respectively, with 14 bases between them. CDR1 is SGHTA and CDR2 is FQGTGA in the germline V gene. The CDR3 is 13 residues long. The CDR3: CASSLEDGLRAFF. The CDR3 DNA follows: TGTGCCAGCAGCTTAGAAGACGGATTGAGAGCTTTCTTT.

V and J are TRBV28 and TRBJ1-4, with D unresolved. The CDR3 loop spans 11 amino acids. Germline V gene lookup returns CDR1 MDHEN and CDR2 SYDVKM. The V and J ends lost 6 bases and 12 bases respectively, with 11 bases between them. CDR3 in amino acids: CASSRSLELFF. The CDR3 DNA follows: TGTGCCAGCAGCCGAAGCCTGGAACTGTTTTTT.